A selection of T cell receptor beta chains follows, all from one sample in a study of blood T cell repertoires in COVID-19. Repertoires were generated with immunoSEQ multiplex PCR, while TCRdb's copy carries only in-frame clones and drops some. In the table there are tens of thousands of clones, roughly four fifths of which are singletons. Sequenced material: peripheral blood. These receptor sequences come from a woman aged 80 or older with acute or convalescent COVID-19. The CDR3 runs from the conserved cysteine through the conserved F or W. Fields, in order: clone size, D gene, V gene, J gene, CDR3 DNA, CDR3 protein. D genes are given only for firm matches. A clone size is listed for some rows: how often the clone was seen (once, few, many), or a class if it is expanded.

clone size: -; D gene: TRBD2; V gene: TRBV10-2; J gene: TRBJ2-1; CDR3 DNA: TGCGCCAGCAGTGAGTCTGGGACTAGCAGCGACAATGAGCAGTTCTTC; CDR3 protein: CASSESGTSSDNEQFF
clone size: -; D gene: TRBD1; V gene: TRBV2; J gene: TRBJ1-1; CDR3 DNA: TGTGCCAGCAGCGGGGACAGGGGCACTGAAGCTTTCTTT; CDR3 protein: CASSGDRGTEAFF
clone size: -; D gene: TRBD1; V gene: TRBV30; J gene: TRBJ1-4; CDR3 DNA: TGTGCCTGGGGTACCGGGACAGTTAATGAAAAACTGTTTTTT; CDR3 protein: CAWGTGTVNEKLFF
clone size: -; D gene: TRBD2; V gene: TRBV2; J gene: TRBJ2-1; CDR3 DNA: TGTGCCAGCAAAAGCGGGGCGAACAATGAGCAGTTCTTC; CDR3 protein: CASKSGANNEQFF
clone size: -; D gene: -; V gene: TRBV4-1; J gene: TRBJ2-2; CDR3 DNA: TGCGCCAGCAGCCAGTGGGGGTGGACAGCGAACACCGGGGAGCTGTTTTTT; CDR3 protein: CASSQWGWTANTGELFF
clone size: once; D gene: TRBD1; V gene: TRBV5-1; J gene: TRBJ2-2; CDR3 DNA: TGCGCCAGCAGCTCCGATCCCCCGGGACAGGGGTCGGGCGGGGAGCTGTTTTTT; CDR3 protein: CASSSDPPGQGSGGELFF
clone size: -; D gene: TRBD1; V gene: TRBV18; J gene: TRBJ1-6; CDR3 DNA: TGTGCCAGCACGAGGGACAGGGGAGACTCACCCCTCCACTTT; CDR3 protein: CASTRDRGDSPLHF
clone size: -; D gene: TRBD1; V gene: TRBV18; J gene: TRBJ2-2; CDR3 DNA: TGTGCCAGCTCACTTGGACAGGGAGGCACCGGGGAGCTGTTTTTT; CDR3 protein: CASSLGQGGTGELFF
clone size: -; D gene: -; V gene: TRBV6-5; J gene: TRBJ1-2; CDR3 DNA: TGTGCCAGCAGGATCAGGGATCCTAACTATGGCTACACCTTC; CDR3 protein: CASRIRDPNYGYTF
clone size: -; D gene: TRBD1; V gene: TRBV11-2; J gene: TRBJ2-6; CDR3 DNA: TGTGCCAGCAGCCATGGGGTAGGGGGCAATAGGGTCCTGACTTTC; CDR3 protein: CASSHGVGGNRVLTF
clone size: -; D gene: -; V gene: TRBV5-5; J gene: TRBJ1-6; CDR3 DNA: TGTGCCAGCAGCTTTGACAGTAATTCACCCCTCCACTTT; CDR3 protein: CASSFDSNSPLHF
clone size: -; D gene: -; V gene: TRBV6-2/TRBV6-3; J gene: TRBJ2-5; CDR3 DNA: TGTGCCAGCAGTTACGGAGTAGCAGGGGAGACCCAGTACTTC; CDR3 protein: CASSYGVAGETQYF
clone size: -; D gene: -; V gene: TRBV6-2/TRBV6-3; J gene: TRBJ1-1; CDR3 DNA: TGTGCCAGCAGTTACAGGGAGATCTTGAACACTGAAGCTTTCTTT; CDR3 protein: CASSYREILNTEAFF